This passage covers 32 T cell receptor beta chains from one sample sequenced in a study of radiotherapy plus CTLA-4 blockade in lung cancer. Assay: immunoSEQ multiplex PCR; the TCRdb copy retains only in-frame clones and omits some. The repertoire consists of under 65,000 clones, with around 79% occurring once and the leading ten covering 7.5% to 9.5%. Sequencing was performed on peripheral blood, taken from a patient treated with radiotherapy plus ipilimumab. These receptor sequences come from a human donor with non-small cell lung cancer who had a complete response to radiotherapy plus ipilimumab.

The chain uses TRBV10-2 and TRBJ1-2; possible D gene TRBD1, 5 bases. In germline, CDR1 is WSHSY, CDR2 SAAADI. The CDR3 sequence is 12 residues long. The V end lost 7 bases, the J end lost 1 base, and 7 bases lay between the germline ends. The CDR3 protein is CASMDNNYGYTF. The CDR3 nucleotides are TGCGCCAGCATGGACAATAACTATGGCTACACCTTC.

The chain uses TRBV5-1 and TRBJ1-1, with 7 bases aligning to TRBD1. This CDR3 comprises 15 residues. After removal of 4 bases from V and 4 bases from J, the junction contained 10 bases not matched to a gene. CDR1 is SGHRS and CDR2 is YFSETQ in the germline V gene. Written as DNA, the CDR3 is TGCGCCAGCAGCCGCACGCAGGGGGTGGGCACTGAAGCTTTCTTT. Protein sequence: CASSRTQGVGTEAFF.

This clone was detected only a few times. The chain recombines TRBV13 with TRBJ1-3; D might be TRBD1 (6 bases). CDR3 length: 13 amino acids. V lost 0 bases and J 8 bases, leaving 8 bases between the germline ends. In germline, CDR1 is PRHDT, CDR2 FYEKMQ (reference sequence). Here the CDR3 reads CASSLGQGYTIYF. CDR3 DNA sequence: TGTGCCAGCAGCTTAGGACAGGGCTACACCATATATTTT.

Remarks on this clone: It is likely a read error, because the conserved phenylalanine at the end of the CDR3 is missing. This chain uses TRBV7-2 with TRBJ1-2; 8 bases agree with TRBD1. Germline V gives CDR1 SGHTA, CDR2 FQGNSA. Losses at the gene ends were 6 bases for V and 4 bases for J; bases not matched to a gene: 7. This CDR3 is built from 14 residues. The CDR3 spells CASRTRQGSYGYTS. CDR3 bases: TGTGCCAGCAGAACCCGACAGGGGAGCTATGGCTACACCTCC.

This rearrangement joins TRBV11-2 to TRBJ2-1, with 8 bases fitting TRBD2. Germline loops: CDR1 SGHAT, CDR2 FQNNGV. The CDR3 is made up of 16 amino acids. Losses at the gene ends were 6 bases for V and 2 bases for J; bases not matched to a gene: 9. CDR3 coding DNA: TGTGCCAGCAGTTCTATAGCGGGGTTCACCTACAATGAGCAGTTCTTC. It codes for CASSSIAGFTYNEQFF.

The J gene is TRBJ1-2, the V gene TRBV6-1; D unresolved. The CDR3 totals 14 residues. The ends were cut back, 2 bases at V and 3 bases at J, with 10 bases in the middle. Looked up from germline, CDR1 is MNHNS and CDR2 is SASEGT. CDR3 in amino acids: CASSETPNYYGYTF. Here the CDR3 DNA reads TGTGCCAGCAGTGAAACCCCGAACTACTATGGCTACACCTTC.

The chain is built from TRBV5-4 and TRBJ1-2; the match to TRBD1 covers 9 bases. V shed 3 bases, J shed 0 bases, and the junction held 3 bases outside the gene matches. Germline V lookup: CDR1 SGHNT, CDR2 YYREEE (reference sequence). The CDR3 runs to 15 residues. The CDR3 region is CASSWTGAANYGYTF. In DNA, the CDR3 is TGTGCCAGCAGCTGGACAGGGGCAGCTAACTATGGCTACACCTTC.

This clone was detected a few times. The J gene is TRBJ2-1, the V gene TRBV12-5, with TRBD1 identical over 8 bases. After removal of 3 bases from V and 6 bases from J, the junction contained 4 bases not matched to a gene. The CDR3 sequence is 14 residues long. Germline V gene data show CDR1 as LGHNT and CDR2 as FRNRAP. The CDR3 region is CASGFGQGGNEQFF. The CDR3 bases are TGTGCTAGTGGTTTCGGACAGGGCGGCAATGAGCAGTTCTTC.

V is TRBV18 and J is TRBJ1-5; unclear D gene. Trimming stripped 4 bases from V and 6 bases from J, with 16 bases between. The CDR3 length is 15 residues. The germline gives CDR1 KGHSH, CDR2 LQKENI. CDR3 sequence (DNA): TGTGCCAGCTCACTGGAGGGTGCGGGGAGTCAGCCCCAGCATTTT. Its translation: CASSLEGAGSQPQHF.

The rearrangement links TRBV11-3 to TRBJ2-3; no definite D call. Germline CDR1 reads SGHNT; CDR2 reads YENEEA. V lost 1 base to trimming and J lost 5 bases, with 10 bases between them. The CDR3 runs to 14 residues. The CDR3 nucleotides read TGTGCCAGCAGCTTAGGGAGTGATGTAGATACGCAGTATTTT. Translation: CASSLGSDVDTQYF.

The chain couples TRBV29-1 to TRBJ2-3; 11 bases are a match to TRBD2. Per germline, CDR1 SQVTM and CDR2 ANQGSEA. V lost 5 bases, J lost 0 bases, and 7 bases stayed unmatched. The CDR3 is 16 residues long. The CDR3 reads CSVKGGTSGSTDTQYF. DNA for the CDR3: TGCAGCGTTAAGGGGGGGACTAGCGGTAGCACAGATACGCAGTATTTT.

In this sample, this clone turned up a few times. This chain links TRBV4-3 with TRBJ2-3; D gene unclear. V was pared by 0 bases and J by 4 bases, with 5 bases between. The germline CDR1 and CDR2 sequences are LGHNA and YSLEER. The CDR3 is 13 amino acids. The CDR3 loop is CASSQDYADTQYF. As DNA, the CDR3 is TGCGCCAGCAGCCAAGATTATGCAGATACGCAGTATTTT.

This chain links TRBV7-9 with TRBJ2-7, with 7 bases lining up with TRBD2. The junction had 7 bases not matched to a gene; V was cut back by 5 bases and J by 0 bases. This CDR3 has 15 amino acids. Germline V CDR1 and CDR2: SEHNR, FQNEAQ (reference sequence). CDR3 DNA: TGTGCCAGCAGCCCCGGGAGGACCCACTCCTACGAGCAGTACGTC. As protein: CASSPGRTHSYEQYV.

The CDR3 DNA reads as TGCGCCAGCAGTGAGTCGGGGGGCGGGAGGCGCGAGTTCTTC. The encoded protein is CASSESGGGRREFF. The rearrangement links TRBV10-2 to TRBJ2-1; 8 nucleotides match TRBD2. The length of the CDR3 is 14 residues. CDR1 is WSHSY and CDR2 is SAAADI in the germline V gene. V shed 0 bases and J 14 bases; nucleotides not matched to a gene: 9.

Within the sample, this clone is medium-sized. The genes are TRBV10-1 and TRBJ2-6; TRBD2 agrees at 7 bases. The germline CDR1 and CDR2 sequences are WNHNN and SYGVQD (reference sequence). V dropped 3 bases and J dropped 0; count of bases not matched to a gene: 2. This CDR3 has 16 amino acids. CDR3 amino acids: CASSDGTNSGANVLTF. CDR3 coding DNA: TGCGCCAGCAGTGATGGGACTAACTCTGGGGCCAACGTCCTGACTTTC.

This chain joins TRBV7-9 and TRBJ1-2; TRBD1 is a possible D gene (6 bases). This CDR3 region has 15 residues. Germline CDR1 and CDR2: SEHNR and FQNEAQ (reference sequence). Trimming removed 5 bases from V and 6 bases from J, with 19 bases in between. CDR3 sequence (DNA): TGTGCCAGCAGCCAGTTACCGAACAGGGTTCATGGCTACACCTTC. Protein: CASSQLPNRVHGYTF.

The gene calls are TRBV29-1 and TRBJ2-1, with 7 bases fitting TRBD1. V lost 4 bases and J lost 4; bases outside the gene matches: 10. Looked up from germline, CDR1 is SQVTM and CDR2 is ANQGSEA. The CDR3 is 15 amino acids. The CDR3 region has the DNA TGCAGCGTTGGTCCGACGGGACAGCCTTACAATGAGCAGTTCTTC. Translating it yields CSVGPTGQPYNEQFF.

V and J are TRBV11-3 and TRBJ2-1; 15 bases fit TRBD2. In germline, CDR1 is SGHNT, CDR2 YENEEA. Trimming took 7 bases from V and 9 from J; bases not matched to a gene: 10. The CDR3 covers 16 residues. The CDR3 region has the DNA TGTGCCAGCACCAAATCTGGACTAGCGGGAGGGCCTGAGCAGTTCTTC. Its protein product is CASTKSGLAGGPEQFF.

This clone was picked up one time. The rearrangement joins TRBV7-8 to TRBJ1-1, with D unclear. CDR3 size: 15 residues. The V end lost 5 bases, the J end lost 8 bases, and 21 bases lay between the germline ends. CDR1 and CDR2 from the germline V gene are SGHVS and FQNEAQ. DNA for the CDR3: TGTGCCAGCAGCCCTGGGAGCCAATCGCGTTGGGAAGCTTTCTTT. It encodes CASSPGSQSRWEAFF.

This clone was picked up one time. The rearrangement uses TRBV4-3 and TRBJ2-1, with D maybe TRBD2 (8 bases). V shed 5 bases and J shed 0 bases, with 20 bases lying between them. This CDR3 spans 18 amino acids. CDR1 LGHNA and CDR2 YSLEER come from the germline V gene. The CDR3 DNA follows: TGCGCCAGCAGCAAGGGGGCTAGCGGGTTTAGCTCCTACAATGAGCAGTTCTTC. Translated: CASSKGASGFSSYNEQFF.

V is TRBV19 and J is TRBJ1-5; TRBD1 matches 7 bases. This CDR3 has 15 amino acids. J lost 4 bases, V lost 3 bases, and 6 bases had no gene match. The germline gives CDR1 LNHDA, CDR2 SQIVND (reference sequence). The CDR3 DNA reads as TGTGCCAGTAGTATTGGGGCCAGGGGGAATCAGCCCCAGCATTTT. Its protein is CASSIGARGNQPQHF.

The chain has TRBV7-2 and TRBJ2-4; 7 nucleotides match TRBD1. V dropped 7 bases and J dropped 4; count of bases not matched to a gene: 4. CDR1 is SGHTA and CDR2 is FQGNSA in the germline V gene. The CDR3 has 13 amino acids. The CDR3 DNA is TGTGCCAGCACAGAGGGACAGAAAAACATTCAGTACTTC. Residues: CASTEGQKNIQYF.

CDR3 DNA sequence: TGCGCCAGCAGCCAAGATACGCGGAACACTGAAGCTTTCTTT. Its translation is CASSQDTRNTEAFF. This rearrangement joins TRBV4-3 to TRBJ1-1; no definite D call. Trimming pared 0 bases from V and 1 base from J, leaving 6 bases between. CDR3 length equals 14 residues. Per germline, CDR1 LGHNA and CDR2 YSLEER.

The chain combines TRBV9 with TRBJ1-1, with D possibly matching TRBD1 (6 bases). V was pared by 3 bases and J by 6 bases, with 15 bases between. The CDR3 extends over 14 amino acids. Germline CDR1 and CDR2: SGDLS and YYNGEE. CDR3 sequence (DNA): TGTGCCAGCAGCGCGACACAGGGTTTCTCTGAAGCTTTCTTT. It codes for CASSATQGFSEAFF.

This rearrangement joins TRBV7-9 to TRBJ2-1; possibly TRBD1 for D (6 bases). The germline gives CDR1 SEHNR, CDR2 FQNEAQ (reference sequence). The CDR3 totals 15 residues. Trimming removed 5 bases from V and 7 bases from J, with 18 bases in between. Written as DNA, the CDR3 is TGTGCCAGCAGCCTTCAGGGGCATGGGGTGAATGAGCAGTTCTTC. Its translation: CASSLQGHGVNEQFF.

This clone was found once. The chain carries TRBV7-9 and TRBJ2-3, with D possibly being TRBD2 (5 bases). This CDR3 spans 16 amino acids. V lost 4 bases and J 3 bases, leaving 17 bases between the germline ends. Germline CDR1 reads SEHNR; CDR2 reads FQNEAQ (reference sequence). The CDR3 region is CASSSWKREKTDTQYF. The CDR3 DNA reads TGTGCCAGCAGCTCCTGGAAAAGGGAGAAGACAGATACGCAGTATTTT.

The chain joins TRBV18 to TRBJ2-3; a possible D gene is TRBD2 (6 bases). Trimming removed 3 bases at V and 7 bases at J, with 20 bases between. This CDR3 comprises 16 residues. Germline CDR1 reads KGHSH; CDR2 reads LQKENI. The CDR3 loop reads CASSPYLRGVNNTQYF. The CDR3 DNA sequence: TGTGCCAGCTCACCCTACCTCCGCGGGGTGAACAATACGCAGTATTTT.

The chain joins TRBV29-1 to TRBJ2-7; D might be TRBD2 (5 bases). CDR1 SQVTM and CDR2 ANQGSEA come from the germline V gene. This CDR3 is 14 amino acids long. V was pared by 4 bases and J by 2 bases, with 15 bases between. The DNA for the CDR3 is TGCAGCGTTGCCCGGGAAGTTAGGACCTACGAGCAGTACTTC. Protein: CSVAREVRTYEQYF.

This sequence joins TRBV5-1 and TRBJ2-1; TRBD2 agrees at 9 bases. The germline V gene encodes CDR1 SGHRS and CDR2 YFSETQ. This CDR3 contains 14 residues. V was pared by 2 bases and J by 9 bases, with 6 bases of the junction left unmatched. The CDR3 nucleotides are TGCGCCAGCAGCTTAGCGGGAGGCTGGAGTGAGCAGTTCTTC. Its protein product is CASSLAGGWSEQFF. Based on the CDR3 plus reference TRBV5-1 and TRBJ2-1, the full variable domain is KAGVTQTPRYLIKTRGQQVTLSCSPISGHRSVSWYQQTPGQGLQFLFEYFSETQRNKGNFPGRFSGRQFSNSRSEMNVSTLELGDSALYLCASSLAGGWSEQFFGPGTRLTVL.

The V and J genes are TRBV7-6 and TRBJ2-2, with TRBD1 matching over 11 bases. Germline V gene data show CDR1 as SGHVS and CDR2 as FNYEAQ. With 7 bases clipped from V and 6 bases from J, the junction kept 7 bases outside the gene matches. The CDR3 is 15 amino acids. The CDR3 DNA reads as TGTGCCAGCACCCAGGGACAGGGGGTTTCCGGGGAGCTGTTTTTT. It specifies CASTQGQGVSGELFF.

The CDR3 loop reads CASSLGGQGRTGELFF. As DNA, the CDR3 is TGTGCCAGCAGCTTAGGGGGACAGGGACGAACCGGGGAGCTGTTTTTT. This rearrangement joins TRBV11-3 to TRBJ2-2, with 9 bases fitting TRBD1. The CDR3 has 16 amino acids. After removal of 1 base from V and 5 bases from J, the junction contained 5 bases not matched to a gene. The germline V gene has CDR1 SGHNT and CDR2 YENEEA.

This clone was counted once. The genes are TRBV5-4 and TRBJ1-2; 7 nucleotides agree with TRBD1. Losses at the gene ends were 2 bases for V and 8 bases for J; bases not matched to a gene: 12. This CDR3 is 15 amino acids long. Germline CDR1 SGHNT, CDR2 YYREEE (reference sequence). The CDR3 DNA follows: TGTGCCAGCAGCTTCCAGGACAGGCCCTCCGGGGGCTACACCTTC. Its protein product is CASSFQDRPSGGYTF.